The 21 T cell receptor beta chains in this list originate from one sample, sequenced in a study of blood T cell repertoires in COVID-19 (dated by TCRdb to the early 2020s). Receptor amplification or capture employed the immunoSEQ multiplex PCR assay. In TCRdb, the immuneACCESS table is reduced to in-frame sequences with V and J assigned. These tables do not hold every clone; where another copy was compared, an unresolved V gene accounts for under half, and the others remain unexplained. The sample yields tens of thousands of clones; around nine tenths were counted once. Roughly 1.9% of the sample lies in the top ten. Source material: peripheral blood. Receptors were obtained from a woman at least 80 years old with active or convalescent COVID-19.

The chain recombines TRBV5-4 with TRBJ2-1, with D perhaps TRBD2 (6 bases). Germline CDR1 SGHNT, CDR2 YYREEE (reference sequence). V was shortened by 4 bases and J by 0 bases, with 14 bases between the two germline ends. The CDR3 runs to 16 residues. The CDR3, as DNA: TGTGCCAGCAGCCGGAGTAGCGGATTCTCCTACAATGAGCAGTTCTTC. It translates to CASSRSSGFSYNEQFF.

V is TRBV24-1 and J is TRBJ2-5; D uncertain. This CDR3 has 11 amino acids. Germline loops: CDR1 KGHDR, CDR2 SFDVKD. Between the trimmed V and J ends, which lost 2 bases and 7 bases, there was a span of 4 bases. DNA of the CDR3: TGTGCCACCAGTGATTCGCGGACCCAGTACTTC. Translation gives CATSDSRTQYF.

The J gene is TRBJ1-5, the V gene TRBV6-1; D perhaps matches TRBD1 (5 bases). The V gene lost 2 bases and the J gene lost 6 bases, with 11 bases spanning the gap. The CDR3 spans 14 residues. Germline V lookup: CDR1 MNHNS, CDR2 SASEGT. The CDR3 sequence is CASSERTSAQPQHF. Written as DNA, the CDR3 is TGTGCCAGCAGTGAAAGGACAAGCGCTCAGCCCCAGCATTTT.

The chain joins TRBV30 to TRBJ1-5; 10 bases fit TRBD1. The CDR3 loop spans 15 amino acids. CDR1 is GTSNPN, CDR2 SVGIG, per germline (reference sequence). Trimming at V came to 4 bases and at J to 7 bases, leaving 10 bases not matched to a gene. The CDR3 region is CAWKKPGQGWQPQHF. The CDR3 DNA is TGTGCCTGGAAGAAACCGGGACAGGGGTGGCAGCCCCAGCATTTT.

The gene calls are TRBV2 and TRBJ2-3, with 7 bases lining up with TRBD1. In germline, CDR1 is SNHLY, CDR2 FYNNEI. V dropped 6 bases and J dropped 11; count of bases not matched to a gene: 11. The CDR3 length is 13 residues. CDR3 protein: CASSYTGTAKQYF. CDR3 in DNA: TGTGCCAGCAGCTACACAGGGACAGCGAAGCAGTATTTT.

This chain links TRBV6-5 with TRBJ1-6; TRBD1 might be the D (5 bases). The CDR3 spans 14 residues. CDR1 MNHEY and CDR2 SVGAGI come from the germline V gene. Deletions cut 6 bases from V and 1 base from J, with 7 bases between. As DNA, the CDR3 is TGTGCCAGCAGCCCAGGGTCCTATAATTCACCCCTCCACTTT. Translating it yields CASSPGSYNSPLHF.

V and J are TRBV5-1 and TRBJ1-1; D is possibly TRBD1 (6 bases). Deletions cut 7 bases from V and 5 bases from J, with 12 bases between. The CDR3 has 12 amino acids. Germline V CDR1 and CDR2: SGHRS, YFSETQ. CDR3 loop: CASFSRGTEAFF. The DNA for the CDR3 is TGCGCCAGCTTCTCCAGGGGTACTGAAGCTTTCTTT.

The chain uses TRBV7-2 and TRBJ2-2; TRBD1 might be the D (6 bases). The length of the CDR3 is 14 residues. Trimming removed 7 bases from V and 4 bases from J, with 13 bases in between. Germline loops: CDR1 SGHTA, CDR2 FQGNSA. As DNA, the CDR3 is TGTGCCAGCATTCCCGGGACACTCACCGGGGAGCTGTTTTTT. It specifies CASIPGTLTGELFF. Together with reference TRBV7-2 and TRBJ2-2, the CDR3 gives the full variable domain: GAGVSQSPSNKVTEKGKDVELRCDPISGHTALYWYRQSLGQGLEFLIYFQGNSAPDKSGLPSDRFSAERTGGSVSTLTIQRTQQEDSAVYLCASIPGTLTGELFFGEGSRLTVL.

V is TRBV7-2 and J is TRBJ2-1; D may be TRBD2 (6 bases). Per germline, CDR1 SGHTA and CDR2 FQGNSA. V dropped 2 bases and J dropped 5 bases, with 16 bases sitting between them. CDR3 length: 16 residues. The CDR3 DNA follows: TGTGCCAGCAGCTTACCGGGACTTCCGGTTAACAATGAGCAGTTCTTC. This codes for CASSLPGLPVNNEQFF.

The J gene is TRBJ2-3, the V gene TRBV30; D might be TRBD2 (5 bases). CDR1 and CDR2 (germline): GTSNPN, SVGIG (reference sequence). The CDR3 covers 15 residues. V lost 1 base, J lost 4 bases, and 15 bases lay in between. CDR3 region: CAWSGVGNYADTQYF. Written as DNA, the CDR3 is TGTGCCTGGAGTGGGGTCGGGAATTATGCAGATACGCAGTATTTT.

V usage is TRBV7-3 and J usage is TRBJ2-1, with 13 bases identical to TRBD2. Germline assignment: CDR1 SGHTA and CDR2 FQGTGA. This CDR3 has 16 residues. V dropped 6 bases and J dropped 9; count of bases not matched to a gene: 11. CDR3: CASSPRTSGSGAEQFF. The DNA of the CDR3 is TGTGCCAGCAGTCCCCGGACTAGCGGGAGCGGTGCTGAGCAGTTCTTC.

This chain connects TRBV10-3 to TRBJ1-2, with TRBD1 identical over 7 bases. This CDR3 comprises 14 residues. The germline V gene has CDR1 ENHRY and CDR2 SYGVKD. V trimming: 5 bases; J trimming: 4 bases; junction bases outside the gene matches: 7. The CDR3, as DNA: TGTGCCATCAGTCCGGGACAGATTATCTATGGCTACACCTTC. This gives the protein CAISPGQIIYGYTF.

In the case of this clone: The same CDR3 can be traced to other DNA sequences in this sample. V gene TRBV5-1 combines with J gene TRBJ2-1; D ambiguous. This CDR3 comprises 13 residues. Per the germline V gene, CDR1 is SGHRS and CDR2 is YFSETQ. Trimming stripped 2 bases from V and 5 bases from J, with 8 bases between. CDR3 nucleotides: TGCGCCAGCAGCTTAGGCACAGACAATGAGCAGTTCTTC. Its translation: CASSLGTDNEQFF.

The genes are TRBV19 and TRBJ2-7; D unresolved. CDR1 LNHDA and CDR2 SQIVND come from the germline V gene (reference sequence). CDR3 length: 13 amino acids. V gave up 1 base and J gave up 4 bases, with 8 bases separating them. CDR3 region: CASSIGYNYEQYF. The CDR3 DNA reads as TGTGCCAGTAGTATAGGGTACAATTACGAGCAGTACTTC.

This chain uses TRBV5-6 with TRBJ1-1; TRBD1 matches 9 bases. J lost 5 bases, V lost 2 bases, and 4 bases had no gene match. This CDR3 has 14 residues. The germline gives CDR1 SGHDT, CDR2 YYEEEE. In DNA, the CDR3 is TGTGCCAGCAGCTTCGGGACAGGGTTTACTGAAGCTTTCTTT. Translation gives CASSFGTGFTEAFF. The full variable domain, with the rest looked up from reference TRBV5-6 and TRBJ1-1, is DAGVTQSPTHLIKTRGQQVTLRCSPKSGHDTVSWYQQALGQGPQFIFQYYEEEERQRGNFPDRFSGHQFPNYSSELNVNALLLGDSALYLCASSFGTGFTEAFFGQGTRLTVV.

This chain connects TRBV10-3 to TRBJ2-7; 10 bases line up with TRBD1. The CDR3 totals 12 residues. The germline CDR1 and CDR2 sequences are ENHRY and SYGVKD. With 6 bases clipped from V and 6 bases from J, the junction kept 2 bases outside the gene matches. In DNA form, the CDR3 reads TGTGCCATCAGCGGGACAGGGGTCGAGCAGTACTTC. Encoded protein: CAISGTGVEQYF.

The chain carries TRBV9 and TRBJ2-1, with TRBD2 matching 9 bases. The V gene end was trimmed by 6 bases and the J gene end by 7 bases; junction bases not matched to a gene: 11. The germline gives CDR1 SGDLS, CDR2 YYNGEE. The CDR3 has 15 amino acids. CDR3 DNA sequence: TGTGCCAGCACGCCCTCGGCGGGGGGGCCAAATGAGCAGTTCTTC. This sequence encodes CASTPSAGGPNEQFF.

V and J are TRBV13 and TRBJ1-4, with 8 bases fitting TRBD1. The CDR3 has 17 residues. The V segment lost 5 bases and the J segment 2 bases; nucleotides outside the gene matches: 10. Germline assignment: CDR1 PRHDT and CDR2 FYEKMQ (reference sequence). CDR3: CASSQRQGRWTNEKLFF. As DNA, the CDR3 is TGTGCCAGCAGCCAACGACAGGGGAGGTGGACTAATGAAAAACTGTTTTTT. The full variable domain, in which reference TRBV13 and TRBJ1-4 provide the parts outside the CDR3, is AAGVIQSPRHLIKEKRETATLKCYPIPRHDTVYWYQQGPGQDPQFLISFYEKMQSDKGSIPDRFSAQQFSDYHSELNMSSLELGDSALYFCASSQRQGRWTNEKLFFGSGTQLSVL.

The genes are TRBV11-2 and TRBJ2-3, with D possibly matching TRBD2 (5 bases). The CDR3 contains 15 residues. V was cut by 5 bases and J by 1 base, with 13 bases left in between. Per germline, CDR1 SGHAT and CDR2 FQNNGV. This CDR3 is CASSQPRRGTDTQYF. CDR3 bases: TGTGCCAGCAGCCAACCCAGGCGGGGCACAGATACGCAGTATTTT.

The chain joins TRBV5-1 to TRBJ2-1; D uncertain. Germline loops: CDR1 SGHRS, CDR2 YFSETQ. This CDR3 has 20 residues. V was shortened by 0 bases and J by 0 bases, with 22 bases between the two germline ends. The CDR3, as DNA: TGCGCCAGCAGCTTGGCCAGTGGCAGAACCCAATTTCACTCCTACAATGAGCAGTTCTTC. Translation: CASSLASGRTQFHSYNEQFF.

The chain joins TRBV6-5 to TRBJ1-1; 7 bases agree with TRBD1. Looked up from germline, CDR1 is MNHEY and CDR2 is SVGAGI. After removal of 2 bases from V and 7 bases from J, the junction contained 7 bases not matched to a gene. The CDR3 spans 14 residues. CDR3 loop: CASSYGGGGGEAFF. CDR3 bases: TGTGCCAGCAGTTACGGAGGGGGCGGAGGTGAAGCTTTCTTT.